The 22 T cell receptor beta chains presented below share a single source sample, sequenced in a study of identical twins. TCRdb reanalysed the 5' RACE reads using MiXCR and keeps one entry per CDR3 protein. The data contain more than 200,000 distinct CDR3 sequences, 11% to 15% of them singletons. What was sequenced was memory (CD45RO+) T cells sorted from blood. These receptors were taken from a young woman in good health.

This clonotype was seen many times. The rearrangement links TRBV5-1 to TRBJ2-1; D assignment may be TRBD1 or TRBD2 (5 bases each). V lost 1 base and J lost 5, with 10 bases in between. Germline V lookup: CDR1 SGHRS, CDR2 YFSETQ. The CDR3 has 14 amino acids. The CDR3 reads CASSLRQGDNEQFF. The CDR3 region has the DNA TGCGCCAGCAGCTTGCGGCAGGGAGACAATGAGCAGTTCTTC.

This clonotype has at least ten counts. J is TRBJ2-1 and V is TRBV20-1; D is uncertain. Trimming pared 1 base from V and 6 bases from J, leaving 16 bases between. This CDR3 has 15 residues. Germline values: CDR1 DFQATT, CDR2 SNEGSKA (reference sequence). The CDR3 sequence: CSARARSTSFNEQFF. DNA for the CDR3: TGCAGTGCTAGAGCTCGATCCACCTCATTCAATGAGCAGTTCTTC.

There are a few counts of this clonotype. The CDR3 bases are TGCAGCGTGGCCGGGACAGTTAGCAATCAGCCCCAGCATTTT. Translation gives CSVAGTVSNQPQHF. The chain uses TRBV29-1 and TRBJ1-5; 7 nucleotides align to TRBD1. V dropped 6 bases and J dropped 0; count of bases not matched to a gene: 5. Germline-derived CDR1 and CDR2 are SQVTM and ANQGSEA. This CDR3 spans 14 amino acids.

This clonotype was counted many times. V gene TRBV12-3 or TRBV12-4 combines with J gene TRBJ1-3; a possible D gene is TRBD1 (6 bases). The length of the CDR3 is 14 residues. Trimming removed 6 bases from V and 0 bases from J, with 9 bases in between. The CDR3 protein is CASRSDSSGNTIYF. CDR3 DNA: TGTGCCAGCAGATCGGACAGCTCTGGAAACACCATATATTTT.

This chain links TRBV19 with TRBJ2-1; 11 nucleotides align to TRBD1. V shed 6 bases and J 9 bases; nucleotides not matched to a gene: 10. Germline CDR1 and CDR2: LNHDA and SQIVND (reference sequence). This CDR3 has 15 residues. DNA for the CDR3: TGTGCCAGTAGCACCGGGACAGGGGGGTTTAGTGAGCAGTTCTTC. Translating it yields CASSTGTGGFSEQFF.

This clonotype turned up a few times. This chain connects TRBV10-3 to TRBJ2-5; D may correspond to TRBD1 or TRBD2 (7 bases each). The CDR3 extends over 15 amino acids. Germline lookup yields CDR1 ENHRY and CDR2 SYGVKD. V was cut by 6 bases and J by 2 bases, with 16 bases left in between. CDR3 loop: CAIRKSRGGQETQYF. In DNA, the CDR3 is TGTGCCATCAGGAAGAGCAGGGGGGGGCAAGAGACCCAGTACTTC.

This chain uses TRBV7-8 with TRBJ1-5; D uncertain. This CDR3 has 13 residues. V was cut by 5 bases and J by 5 bases, with 10 bases left in between. Germline lookup yields CDR1 SGHVS and CDR2 FQNEAQ. This chain's CDR3 is CASSLASYQPQHF. CDR3 nucleotides: TGTGCCAGCAGCCTGGCCTCATATCAGCCCCAGCATTTT.

The chain employs TRBV6-2 or TRBV6-3 and TRBJ2-5; D is unclear. Per germline, CDR1 MNHEY and CDR2 SVGEGT. The CDR3 consists of 13 residues. The V end lost 2 bases, the J end lost 7 bases, and 11 bases lay between the germline ends. CDR3 amino acids: CASSYGSLGTQYF. CDR3 DNA: TGTGCCAGCAGTTACGGGTCGCTTGGGACCCAGTACTTC.

The CDR3 reads CASSQGEINEKLFF. The CDR3 DNA is TGCGCCAGCAGCCAAGGAGAAATTAATGAAAAACTGTTTTTT. J is TRBJ1-4 and V is TRBV4-1; D is unclear. The CDR3 has 14 amino acids. Trimming shortened V by 1 base and J by 4 bases, and 7 bases separated the two germline ends. In germline, CDR1 is MGHRA, CDR2 YSYEKL.

This clonotype was recorded a few times. This chain joins TRBV20-1 and TRBJ2-7, with 14 bases fitting TRBD2. Trimming at V came to 1 base and at J to 2 bases, leaving 10 bases not matched to a gene. This CDR3 region has 18 residues. Germline-derived CDR1 and CDR2 are DFQATT and SNEGSKA (reference sequence). CDR3 residues: CSARGRRTSGGQTYEQYF. Here the CDR3 DNA reads TGCAGTGCTAGAGGTCGCAGGACTAGCGGGGGGCAAACCTACGAGCAGTACTTC.

CDR3 region: CASSRGSSNEQFF. DNA of the CDR3: TGTGCCAGCAGTAGGGGGAGTAGTAATGAGCAGTTCTTC. V usage is TRBV2 and J usage is TRBJ2-1, with D perhaps TRBD1 (6 bases). Germline-derived CDR1 and CDR2 are SNHLY and FYNNEI. The V end lost 5 bases, the J end lost 7 bases, and 12 bases lay between the germline ends. The CDR3 is 13 amino acids.

This clonotype was picked up a small number of times. The chain joins TRBV20-1 to TRBJ2-5; D tentatively fits TRBD1 or TRBD2 (6 bases each). The CDR3 contains 15 residues. CDR1 and CDR2 from the germline V gene are DFQATT and SNEGSKA (reference sequence). V was shortened by 0 bases and J by 5 bases, with 16 bases between the two germline ends. Here the CDR3 DNA reads TGCAGTGCTAGAGATGTGGGGGCCGGAGGGGAGACCCAGTACTTC. It translates to CSARDVGAGGETQYF.

This clonotype was detected only a few times. The chain has TRBV7-9 and TRBJ1-1; D ambiguous. With 5 bases removed from V and 4 bases from J, the gap between germline ends came to 14 bases. This CDR3 is built from 14 residues. CDR1 SEHNR and CDR2 FQNEAQ come from the germline V gene (reference sequence). CDR3 sequence reads: CASSPLSRRTEAFF. Written as DNA, the CDR3 is TGTGCCAGCAGCCCCTTATCGAGGCGCACTGAAGCTTTCTTT.

The rearrangement links TRBV28 to TRBJ2-3; D remains unclear. Trimming removed 6 bases at V and 2 bases at J, with 15 bases between. CDR3 length: 15 residues. Germline values: CDR1 MDHEN, CDR2 SYDVKM. CDR3 sequence reads: CASSSRTGTTDTQYF. In DNA form, the CDR3 reads TGTGCCAGCAGCTCACGGACGGGTACCACAGATACGCAGTATTTT.

Concerning this clonotype: Sequence at one end of the junction differs from germline and may be a read error. The chain links TRBV20-1 to TRBJ2-1; D not certain. Germline V gene lookup returns CDR1 DFQATT and CDR2 SNEGSKA (reference sequence). This CDR3 contains 14 residues. DNA of the CDR3: TGCAGTGCAAGAGGTTACCTAGGAGTCAATGAGCAGTTCTTC. Amino acid sequence: CSARGYLGVNEQFF.

This clonotype was found a few times. The rearrangement joins TRBV6-1 to TRBJ2-6, with 9 nucleotides matching TRBD1. This CDR3 has 14 amino acids. J was trimmed by 1 base and V by 10 bases; bases with no gene match: 2. In germline, CDR1 is MNHNS, CDR2 SASEGT. This CDR3 reads CATGTGSGANVLTF. DNA of the CDR3: TGTGCCACCGGGACAGGGTCTGGGGCCAACGTCCTGACTTTC.

The table lists this clonotype with many counts. The V call is TRBV5-1, the J call TRBJ1-2; tentatively, D is TRBD1 (5 bases). The CDR3 contains 15 residues. CDR1 and CDR2 (germline): SGHRS, YFSETQ. V was trimmed by 0 bases and J by 3 bases, leaving 12 bases between them. The CDR3 DNA is TGCGCCAGCAGCTTGGTTCCGGGGCTTGACTATGGCTACACCTTC. The encoded protein is CASSLVPGLDYGYTF.

This clonotype has at least ten counts. The genes are TRBV5-1 and TRBJ1-5; tentative D call: TRBD1 (6 bases). V was cut by 0 bases and J by 7 bases, with 11 bases left in between. The CDR3 spans 14 residues. CDR1 and CDR2 (germline): SGHRS, YFSETQ. CDR3 amino acids: CASSLGDIGQPQHF. The DNA for the CDR3 is TGCGCCAGCAGCTTGGGGGACATAGGACAGCCCCAGCATTTT.

This clonotype turned up a few times. A single base separates this from a much larger clone, so it may be a read error. DNA for the CDR3: TGTGCCAGCAGGACGGACAGGATGAACACTGAAGCTTTCTTT. Protein: CASRTDRMNTEAFF. The J gene is TRBJ1-1, the V gene TRBV21-1; TRBD1, the D gene given by the table, was not confirmed from the DNA. TRBV21-1 is described as a pseudogene. This CDR3 comprises 14 residues.

This clonotype was recorded many times. The chain links TRBV5-1 to TRBJ2-3; unclear D gene. The CDR3 length is 15 residues. Trimming removed 1 base from V and 0 bases from J, with 9 bases in between. Per germline, CDR1 SGHRS and CDR2 YFSETQ. The CDR3 nucleotides read TGCGCCAGCAGCTTGAGCGAAACTAGCACAGATACGCAGTATTTT. It codes for CASSLSETSTDTQYF.

V gene TRBV3-1 combines with J gene TRBJ1-6; D possibly corresponds to TRBD1 (5 bases). The V end was cut by 1 base, the J end by 10 bases, with 11 bases between. CDR1 and CDR2 (germline): LGHDT, YNNKEL (reference sequence). The CDR3 contains 14 residues. In DNA, the CDR3 is TGTGCCAGCAGCCAAGGGGACCTTGGGTCACCCCTCCACTTT. It translates to CASSQGDLGSPLHF.

This clonotype was observed many times. The V gene is TRBV5-1, the J gene TRBJ2-7; D may match TRBD1 or TRBD2 (5 bases each). The germline V and J ends were trimmed by 0 bases and 5 bases, with 18 bases remaining between them. Germline loops: CDR1 SGHRS, CDR2 YFSETQ. The CDR3 loop spans 16 amino acids. The CDR3 nucleotides read TGCGCCAGCAGCTTGGGAAAACCGGCAGGGACCCACGAGCAGTACTTC. Amino acids: CASSLGKPAGTHEQYF.